The rows below give T cell receptor beta chains drawn from one sample of a study of regulatory T cells in long-lasting Graves disease. Each CDR3 protein gets one entry after TCRdb re-called the multiplex PCR reads with MiXCR. The data show more than 450,000 distinct CDR3 sequences, around 15% seen once. These same data were also listed under a study on T cells in Graves' hyperthyroidism and ophthalmopathy.

Source: peripheral blood mononuclear cells (PBMCs), taken at new diagnosis, from a patient treated with antithyroid drugs. Every receptor here comes from a man aged 35-49 years with Graves disease. The CDR3 runs from the conserved cysteine through the conserved F or W. Each record gives: D gene, J gene, clone size, V gene, CDR3 protein, CDR3 DNA. D genes are given only for firm matches. Expanded clones are given a class, and other clones once, few, many or no size at all.

d_gene: TRBD1
j_gene: TRBJ2-7
abundance: many
v_gene: TRBV28
CDR3aa: CASSMYVTGAYEQYF
CDR3nt: TGTGCCAGCAGTATGTATGTGACAGGGGCCTACGAGCAGTACTTC

d_gene: TRBD2
j_gene: TRBJ2-3
abundance: many
v_gene: TRBV12-3/TRBV12-4
CDR3aa: CASGPGLAATDTQYF
CDR3nt: TGTGCCAGCGGTCCGGGGCTAGCGGCCACAGATACGCAGTATTTT

d_gene: NA
j_gene: TRBJ1-1
abundance: few
v_gene: TRBV19
CDR3aa: CASKGGMNTEAFF
CDR3nt: TGTGCCAGTAAGGGGGGGATGAACACTGAAGCTTTCTTT

d_gene: NA
j_gene: TRBJ2-1
abundance: many
v_gene: TRBV20-1
CDR3aa: CSARDLRTVNEQFF
CDR3nt: TGCAGTGCTAGAGACCTTCGGACAGTAAATGAGCAGTTCTTC

d_gene: NA
j_gene: TRBJ2-7
abundance: many
v_gene: TRBV12-3/TRBV12-4
CDR3aa: CASSLGTVYEQYF
CDR3nt: TGTGCCAGCAGCCTAGGGACGGTTTACGAGCAGTACTTC

d_gene: NA
j_gene: TRBJ2-3
abundance: many
v_gene: TRBV28
CDR3aa: CASSPNLRAASDTQYF
CDR3nt: TGTGCCAGCAGCCCGAACCTTAGGGCTGCGTCTGATACGCAGTATTTT

d_gene: NA
j_gene: TRBJ1-4
abundance: many
v_gene: TRBV28
CDR3aa: CASSPPGFQDEKLFF
CDR3nt: TGTGCCAGCAGTCCCCCGGGGTTTCAAGATGAAAAACTGTTTTTT

d_gene: TRBD1
j_gene: TRBJ1-5
abundance: many
v_gene: TRBV2
CDR3aa: CASTSQGDQPQHF
CDR3nt: TGTGCCAGCACTAGCCAGGGGGATCAGCCCCAGCATTTT

d_gene: NA
j_gene: TRBJ1-1
abundance: many
v_gene: TRBV5-6
CDR3aa: CASRVLVVNTEAFF
CDR3nt: TGTGCCAGCCGCGTACTTGTCGTGAACACTGAAGCTTTCTTT

d_gene: TRBD2
j_gene: TRBJ2-5
abundance: many
v_gene: TRBV12-3/TRBV12-4
CDR3aa: CASSFTGGPGETQYF
CDR3nt: TGTGCCAGCAGTTTCACGGGAGGGCCAGGAGAGACCCAGTACTTC

d_gene: TRBD2
j_gene: TRBJ2-3
abundance: NA
v_gene: TRBV4-1
CDR3aa: CASSHASGSLTDTQYF
CDR3nt: TGCGCCAGCAGCCATGCCAGCGGGAGCCTCACAGATACGCAGTATTTT

d_gene: TRBD2
j_gene: TRBJ2-2
abundance: many
v_gene: TRBV7-3
CDR3aa: CASSLTRLAGTGELFF
CDR3nt: TGTGCCAGCAGCTTAACGAGGCTAGCGGGGACCGGGGAGCTGTTTTTT

d_gene: NA
j_gene: TRBJ2-1
abundance: many
v_gene: TRBV7-3
CDR3aa: CASSLTSTSYNEQFF
CDR3nt: TGTGCCAGCAGCCTGACTAGTACCTCCTACAATGAGCAGTTCTTC

d_gene: NA
j_gene: TRBJ1-3
abundance: NA
v_gene: TRBV20-1
CDR3aa: CSAHDSSGNTIYF
CDR3nt: TGCAGTGCCCATGACAGCTCTGGAAACACCATATATTTT

d_gene: NA
j_gene: TRBJ2-3
abundance: many
v_gene: TRBV20-1
CDR3aa: CSARGHRETQYF
CDR3nt: TGCAGTGCTAGGGGCCATAGGGAGACGCAGTATTTT

d_gene: NA
j_gene: TRBJ2-1
abundance: many
v_gene: TRBV5-1
CDR3aa: CASRTRVNEQFF
CDR3nt: TGCGCCAGCAGGACGCGAGTAAATGAGCAGTTCTTC

d_gene: NA
j_gene: TRBJ1-6
abundance: many
v_gene: TRBV18
CDR3aa: CASSPIEYNSPLHF
CDR3nt: TGTGCCAGCTCACCGATAGAGTATAATTCACCCCTCCACTTT

d_gene: NA
j_gene: TRBJ2-7
abundance: NA
v_gene: TRBV28
CDR3aa: CASKVIRVQGGQYF
CDR3nt: TGTGCCAGCAAGGTCATCAGGGTTCAAGGAGGCCAGTACTTC

d_gene: TRBD2
j_gene: TRBJ2-1
abundance: NA
v_gene: TRBV6-2/TRBV6-3
CDR3aa: CASSYGLAIGGRQFF
CDR3nt: TGTGCCAGCAGTTACGGACTAGCGATCGGCGGGCGGCAGTTCTTC

d_gene: NA
j_gene: TRBJ2-2
abundance: NA
v_gene: TRBV24-1
CDR3aa: CATSHGRGNTGELFF
CDR3nt: TGTGCCACCTCCCACGGGCGGGGGAACACCGGGGAGCTGTTTTTT

d_gene: TRBD2
j_gene: TRBJ2-1
abundance: many
v_gene: TRBV18
CDR3aa: CASSPGTSFYNEQFF
CDR3nt: TGTGCCAGCTCACCGGGGACTAGCTTCTACAATGAGCAGTTCTTC

d_gene: NA
j_gene: TRBJ2-7
abundance: many
v_gene: TRBV18
CDR3aa: CASSPKSSGLHYEQYF
CDR3nt: TGTGCCAGCTCACCGAAGTCTTCTGGGCTGCACTACGAGCAGTACTTC

d_gene: NA
j_gene: TRBJ2-7
abundance: once
v_gene: TRBV7-9
CDR3aa: CASSLALAVTEGGYEQYF
CDR3nt: TGTGCCAGCAGCTTAGCGCTGGCAGTCACAGAGGGTGGTTACGAGCAGTACTTC

d_gene: TRBD1
j_gene: TRBJ2-6
abundance: NA
v_gene: TRBV24-1
CDR3aa: CATSDSTDRDGGANVLTF
CDR3nt: TGTGCCACCAGTGATTCGACGGACAGGGACGGTGGGGCCAACGTCCTGACTTTC

d_gene: TRBD1
j_gene: TRBJ1-1
abundance: many
v_gene: TRBV28
CDR3aa: CASSYYPGTGNTEAFF
CDR3nt: TGTGCCAGCAGCTACTACCCCGGGACAGGGAACACTGAAGCTTTCTTT

d_gene: NA
j_gene: TRBJ2-1
abundance: many
v_gene: TRBV28
CDR3aa: CASSSPGRSNEQFF
CDR3nt: TGTGCCAGCAGTTCACCAGGGAGAAGTAATGAGCAGTTCTTC

d_gene: NA
j_gene: TRBJ1-3
abundance: NA
v_gene: TRBV24-1
CDR3aa: CATSDFSGGPSGNTIYF
CDR3nt: TGTGCCACCAGTGATTTTAGCGGGGGGCCATCTGGAAACACCATATATTTT

d_gene: NA
j_gene: TRBJ2-7
abundance: many
v_gene: TRBV28
CDR3aa: CASSSSLGFYEQYF
CDR3nt: TGTGCCAGCAGTTCCTCTCTAGGCTTCTACGAGCAGTACTTC

d_gene: NA
j_gene: TRBJ2-3
abundance: many
v_gene: TRBV28
CDR3aa: CASSNAGTDTQYF
CDR3nt: TGTGCCAGCAGTAACGCGGGGACAGATACGCAGTATTTT

d_gene: NA
j_gene: TRBJ2-7
abundance: few
v_gene: TRBV5-1
CDR3aa: CASSSTISTYEQYF
CDR3nt: TGCGCCAGCAGCTCGACAATTTCAACCTACGAGCAGTACTTC

d_gene: NA
j_gene: TRBJ1-2
abundance: many
v_gene: TRBV9
CDR3aa: CASSVGPAPRQYGYTF
CDR3nt: TGTGCCAGCAGCGTAGGACCGGCACCCCGCCAATATGGCTACACCTTC

d_gene: NA
j_gene: TRBJ1-2
abundance: once
v_gene: TRBV10-3
CDR3aa: CATNNDSSCGYTF
CDR3nt: TGTGCCACTAATAATGATTCGAGCTGTGGCTACACCTTC

d_gene: NA
j_gene: TRBJ2-7
abundance: NA
v_gene: TRBV6-5
CDR3aa: CASSYSWAGSPSLYEQYF
CDR3nt: TGTGCCAGCAGTTACTCGTGGGCAGGCTCACCTTCCCTCTACGAGCAGTACTTC

d_gene: TRBD1
j_gene: TRBJ2-1
abundance: many
v_gene: TRBV10-1
CDR3aa: CATKAGTGIDEQFF
CDR3nt: TGCGCCACCAAGGCCGGGACAGGGATCGATGAGCAGTTCTTC

d_gene: TRBD1
j_gene: TRBJ1-2
abundance: many
v_gene: TRBV24-1
CDR3aa: CATSDFGQDYGYTF
CDR3nt: TGTGCCACCAGTGATTTCGGACAGGACTATGGCTACACCTTC

d_gene: TRBD2
j_gene: TRBJ2-1
abundance: many
v_gene: TRBV28
CDR3aa: CASSPQGTSDNEQFF
CDR3nt: TGTGCCAGCAGTCCACAGGGGACTAGCGACAATGAGCAGTTCTTC

d_gene: NA
j_gene: TRBJ1-3
abundance: few
v_gene: TRBV29-1
CDR3aa: CSVEERLRERNTIYF
CDR3nt: TGCAGCGTTGAAGAAAGGCTCAGGGAGCGAAACACCATATATTTT

d_gene: NA
j_gene: TRBJ2-5
abundance: many
v_gene: TRBV30
CDR3aa: CAWSGSETQYF
CDR3nt: TGTGCCTGGAGTGGTTCCGAGACCCAGTACTTC

d_gene: TRBD2
j_gene: TRBJ2-3
abundance: NA
v_gene: TRBV12-3/TRBV12-4
CDR3aa: CASSRQGLAVDTQYF
CDR3nt: TGTGCCAGCAGTAGACAGGGACTAGCGGTGGATACGCAGTATTTT

d_gene: NA
j_gene: TRBJ2-3
abundance: NA
v_gene: TRBV6-2/TRBV6-3
CDR3aa: CASRRQAPSTDTQYF
CDR3nt: TGTGCCAGCAGACGACAGGCCCCTAGCACAGATACGCAGTATTTT

d_gene: NA
j_gene: TRBJ1-1
abundance: many
v_gene: TRBV7-2
CDR3aa: CASSFYREDTEAFF
CDR3nt: TGTGCCAGCAGCTTCTACAGGGAGGACACTGAAGCTTTCTTT

d_gene: NA
j_gene: TRBJ2-5
abundance: many
v_gene: TRBV27
CDR3aa: CASSPRNQETQYF
CDR3nt: TGTGCCAGCAGCCCCAGGAACCAAGAGACCCAGTACTTC

d_gene: NA
j_gene: TRBJ2-1
abundance: many
v_gene: TRBV2
CDR3aa: CASRPVVSSYNEQFF
CDR3nt: TGTGCCAGCAGACCCGTAGTGAGCTCCTACAATGAGCAGTTCTTC

d_gene: TRBD2
j_gene: TRBJ2-5
abundance: many
v_gene: TRBV7-9
CDR3aa: CASSLGSGTLQETQYF
CDR3nt: TGTGCCAGCAGCTTAGGAAGCGGGACCTTACAAGAGACCCAGTACTTC

d_gene: NA
j_gene: TRBJ2-5
abundance: NA
v_gene: TRBV19
CDR3aa: CASKGGETQYF
CDR3nt: TGTGCCAGTAAGGGAGGAGAGACCCAGTACTTC

d_gene: TRBD2
j_gene: TRBJ2-1
abundance: many
v_gene: TRBV12-3/TRBV12-4
CDR3aa: CASSSSGRALNEQFF
CDR3nt: TGTGCCAGCAGTTCAAGCGGGAGGGCCCTGAATGAGCAGTTCTTC

d_gene: NA
j_gene: TRBJ2-1
abundance: many
v_gene: TRBV7-9
CDR3aa: CASSLIAGSSYNEQFF
CDR3nt: TGTGCCAGCAGCTTAATTGCGGGGAGCTCCTACAATGAGCAGTTCTTC

d_gene: NA
j_gene: TRBJ2-2
abundance: NA
v_gene: TRBV30
CDR3aa: CAWNVSTRRSGELFF
CDR3nt: TGTGCCTGGAATGTATCAACGCGACGGTCCGGGGAGCTGTTTTTT